A selection of T cell receptor beta chains follows, all from one sample in a study of post-analysis software for immune sequencing data. TCRdb analysed the PCR reads with MiXCR anew, one entry per CDR3 protein. The sample consists of under 200,000 distinct CDR3 sequences, approximately 28% of them appearing once. Specimen: blood. The receptor source for this set is a girl aged 2 to 17 with multiple sclerosis. Each CDR3 is given without its conserved first and last residue. Clone size is stated in some rows and not others, as once, few, many or a class when expanded.

TRBV3-1,many,TRBJ2-7,ASSQDRSEQY
TRBV12-3/TRBV12-4,many,TRBJ2-5,ASSPGLAGVAETQY
TRBV12-3/TRBV12-4,.,TRBJ2-3,ASSSYPSGSTDTQY
TRBV30,.,TRBJ2-2,AWSPTNTGELF
TRBV19,.,TRBJ2-7,ASREYSGQGVGEQY
TRBV27,few,TRBJ2-1,ASSFLAGGPIDEQF
TRBV12-3/TRBV12-4,.,TRBJ1-5,ASSLRTASNQPQH
TRBV4-1,many,TRBJ2-5,ASSQDSWGMGETQY
TRBV6-5,few,TRBJ2-7,ASTNAGYEQY
TRBV28,few,TRBJ1-5,ASRLGQGLGQPQH
TRBV7-2,many,TRBJ2-5,ASSLARTWQETQY
TRBV20-1,many,TRBJ2-7,SAREGPYEQY
TRBV29-1,.,TRBJ2-2,SVKTALSGELF
TRBV7-9,many,TRBJ1-4,ASSQGTPESEKLF
TRBV12-3/TRBV12-4,.,TRBJ2-3,AGSTDNTDAQY
TRBV28,many,TRBJ2-7,ASNTQGVIYEQY
TRBV29-1,.,TRBJ1-1,SVLPTRHAEAF